The rows below give T cell receptor beta chains drawn from one sample of a study of CD8 T cells in Susac syndrome. TCRdb used MiXCR to reprocess the immunoSEQ multiplex PCR reads, holding one entry per CDR3 protein. This sample has around 50,000 distinct CDR3 sequences, with 80% to 95% found just once. Input material: CD8+ T cells from PBMCs. These receptors were taken from a human donor in good health. Both conserved end residues are part of each CDR3. The D gene is left open where the match is weak. Rows may omit the clone size; those that give it use once, few, many or a size class.

TRBV7-8	NA	TRBJ2-3	NA	CASSLWTDGSTDTQYF	TGTGCCAGCAGCCTATGGACAGACGGGAGCACAGATACGCAGTATTTT
TRBV6-5	NA	TRBJ2-7	NA	CASSQDNSYEQYF	TGTGCCAGCAGTCAGGACAACTCCTACGAGCAGTACTTC
TRBV28	NA	TRBJ2-3	NA	CASSLWDGQDTQYF	TGTGCCAGCAGTTTATGGGATGGGCAGGATACGCAGTATTTT
TRBV12-3/TRBV12-4	NA	TRBJ1-5	once	CASGGSNQPQHF	TGTGCCAGCGGGGGTAGCAATCAGCCCCAGCATTTT
TRBV5-4	TRBD1	TRBJ2-1	few	CASSLGRGPNEQFF	TGTGCCAGCAGCTTGGGCAGGGGGCCCAATGAGCAGTTCTTC
TRBV13	TRBD2	TRBJ2-6	NA	CASSLGLPAGGPQEYMTF	TGTGCCAGCAGCTTAGGGCTACCAGCGGGAGGGCCGCAGGAATATATGACTTTC
TRBV9	NA	TRBJ2-1	NA	CASSDLGDGQFF	TGTGCCAGCAGCGACCTGGGGGACGGGCAGTTCTTC
TRBV9	TRBD2	TRBJ2-1	once	CASSVGTRDNEQFF	TGTGCCAGCAGCGTAGGGACTAGAGACAATGAGCAGTTCTTC
TRBV5-4	TRBD2	TRBJ2-1	NA	CASSFGTSGSNEQFF	TGTGCCAGCAGCTTTGGGACTAGCGGGAGTAATGAGCAGTTCTTC
TRBV28	TRBD2	TRBJ2-3	NA	CASSFPTSGSSDTQYF	TGTGCCAGCAGCTTCCCTACTAGCGGGAGTTCGGATACGCAGTATTTT
TRBV27	NA	TRBJ2-7	once	CASRVRGTYEQYF	TGTGCCAGCAGAGTTAGGGGGACCTACGAGCAGTACTTC
TRBV5-6	TRBD1	TRBJ2-7	NA	CASSFGTGAAEQYF	TGTGCCAGCAGCTTCGGGACAGGGGCCGCGGAGCAGTACTTC
TRBV29-1	NA	TRBJ1-4	NA	CSVDGGNEKLFF	TGCAGCGTTGATGGGGGGAATGAAAAACTGTTTTTT
TRBV27	TRBD2	TRBJ2-1	NA	CASSLASGSFSEQFF	TGTGCCAGCAGTTTAGCTAGCGGGAGTTTTAGTGAGCAGTTCTTC
TRBV5-1	NA	TRBJ2-1	once	CASSSEVAYEQFF	TGCGCCAGCAGCTCGGAGGTAGCCTATGAGCAGTTCTTC
TRBV29-1	NA	TRBJ1-1	NA	CSVRRMNTEAFF	TGCAGCGTTCGGCGGATGAACACTGAAGCTTTCTTT
TRBV11-2	TRBD2	TRBJ2-7	NA	CASSLLAGGPGREQYF	TGTGCCAGCAGCCTTCTAGCGGGAGGGCCGGGCCGAGAGCAGTACTTC
TRBV3-1	TRBD2	TRBJ2-1	NA	CASSPRTSGRGNEQFF	TGTGCCAGCAGCCCCCGGACTAGCGGGAGGGGAAATGAGCAGTTCTTC
TRBV7-9	NA	TRBJ1-2	once	CASSGGRAYGYTF	TGTGCCAGCAGCGGGGGAAGGGCCTATGGCTACACCTTC